This T cell receptor (beta chain) was found in a study of early T cells in non-severe SARS-CoV-2 infection. The overall study: The sequenced material was bulk RNA from unsorted whole blood, and its chains were unpaired. Study-wide findings and caveats: Matching with VDJdb favored anti-spike CD8 responses (missing private and CD4 specificities).

Attached unique molecular identifiers marked individual cDNA molecules. TCRdb itself ran the 5' RACE reads through MiXCR, one entry per CDR3 protein. The profile shows 40,000 to 45,000 distinct CDR3 sequences, about a tenth of them singletons. This clonotype occurred a few times. What it recognizes is unknown. Germline CDR1 reads SGDLS; CDR2 reads YYNGEE. The CDR3 extends over 16 amino acids. V was clipped by 3 bases and J by 1 base; unmatched bases: 7. Sequencing used whole blood. This receptor was obtained from an adult who was a healthcare worker with PCR-confirmed SARS-CoV-2 infection or an uninfected control (not recorded which). This chain links TRBV9 with TRBJ2-3, with 8 bases fitting TRBD2. CDR3 amino acids: CASSASRGVRTDTQYF. CDR3 DNA sequence: TGTGCCAGCAGCGCCTCGCGGGGGGTTCGCACAGATACGCAGTATTTT.